This TCR beta chain originates from a study of blood T cell repertoires in COVID-19. Overall study: T cells, B-cell-depleted T cells, or PBMCs provided the cDNA or gDNA that served as material.

As handled by the study authors: The authors estimated nucleated cell counts from reference gene primer amplification. Produced via immunoSEQ multiplex PCR; TCRdb's table is partial and in-frame only. V, J and clone size are those of that table, while D and trimming were read from the DNA. Here the sample spans around 61,000 clones, about 91% being singletons. This clonotype was obtained from a woman aged 55-69 years with COVID-19, enrolled during active disease. The specimen was peripheral blood.

The CDR3 protein is CATFGRQGSSYEQYF. The CDR3 DNA sequence: TGTGCCACGTTTGGTCGACAGGGGAGCTCCTACGAGCAGTACTTC. The chain is built from TRBV10-3 and TRBJ2-7; TRBD1 matches 8 bases. Germline V gene data show CDR1 as ENHRY and CDR2 as SYGVKD. V was pared by 10 bases and J by 0 bases, with 11 bases of the junction left unmatched. The CDR3 is 15 amino acids.